This T cell receptor (beta chain) was observed in a study of blood T cell repertoires in COVID-19. Study in general: Samples of COVID-19 (acute and convalescent) were obtained from the United States, Italy and Spain. T cells, B-cell-depleted T cells, or PBMCs provided the cDNA or gDNA that served as material.

Germline loops: CDR1 SGHAT, CDR2 FQDESV (reference sequence). The V segment lost 5 bases and the J segment 2 bases; nucleotides outside the gene matches: 6. The CDR3 is 16 residues long. Study processing details: Cell counts per sample came from amplifying reference gene primers. Profiling relied on immunoSEQ multiplex PCR, and the TCRdb table lists in-frame clones only, not all of them. The V and J calls and clone size are taken from that table; D and trimming were inferred from the DNA. Of roughly 180,000 clones listed, 75% to 80% are singletons. The material sequenced was peripheral blood. This receptor was taken from a woman aged 50 to 60 with active or convalescent COVID-19. This sequence joins TRBV11-1 and TRBJ2-5; 12 bases agree with TRBD2. The CDR3 bases are TGTGCCAGCAGCCCTGGACTAGCGGGACCTCAAGAGACCCAGTACTTC. Translated: CASSPGLAGPQETQYF.